The 9 T cell receptor beta chains presented below share a single source sample, sequenced in a study of regulatory T cells in long-lasting Graves disease. Arm-PCR with iRepertoire HTBI primers amplified the CDR3 regions for these TCR beta libraries. MiXCR, applied by TCRdb to the multiplex PCR reads, yields one record per CDR3 protein. Here the sample spans roughly 360,000 distinct CDR3 sequences, around 11% being singletons. Time point reported: newly diagnosed GD, antithyroid drugs for less than 3 months. PBMCs were the source of the RNA used for TCR sequencing. The sample was also linked to a second study, of T cells in Graves' hyperthyroidism and ophthalmopathy.

The sample was peripheral blood mononuclear cells (PBMCs), taken at new diagnosis, from a patient treated with antithyroid drugs. The receptor source for this set is a woman aged 18-30 years with Graves disease.

This clonotype was detected ten times or more. V is TRBV6-2 or TRBV6-3 and J is TRBJ2-7; possible D gene TRBD2, 5 bases. The V end was cut by 4 bases, the J end by 0 bases, with 10 bases between. There are 14 residues in the CDR3. Germline V CDR1 and CDR2: MNHEY, SVGEGT. This chain's CDR3 is CASSFPGISYEQYV. CDR3 DNA: TGTGCCAGCAGTTTTCCGGGGATCTCCTACGAGCAGTACGTC.

The V call is TRBV5-1, the J call TRBJ1-6; tentative D call: TRBD1 (6 bases). The germline V gene has CDR1 SGHRS and CDR2 YFSETQ. The V and J ends lost 6 bases and 4 bases respectively, with 14 bases between them. The CDR3 covers 15 residues. CDR3 sequence: CASTDQQGYNSPLHF. The CDR3 DNA follows: TGCGCCAGCACCGATCAACAGGGTTATAATTCACCCCTCCACTTT.

This clonotype was observed many times. V gene TRBV5-1 combines with J gene TRBJ2-3; D is unresolved. Germline V gives CDR1 SGHRS, CDR2 YFSETQ. Trimming stripped 3 bases from V and 4 bases from J, with 9 bases between. The length of the CDR3 is 13 residues. Here the CDR3 DNA reads TGCGCCAGCAGCTATGAAGGGTCAGATACGCAGTATTTT. Translation: CASSYEGSDTQYF.

This clonotype was seen repeatedly, ten times or more. The chain joins TRBV6-1 to TRBJ2-3; 9 bases fit TRBD1. Germline assignment: CDR1 MNHNS and CDR2 SASEGT. With V trimmed by 5 bases and J by 2 bases, 8 bases remained unmatched. The CDR3 is 16 residues long. The CDR3: CASSPSGTGYTDTQYF. In nucleotides, the CDR3 is TGTGCCAGCAGTCCTTCCGGGACAGGGTACACAGATACGCAGTATTTT.

This clonotype was seen ten or more times. The J gene is TRBJ1-2, the V gene TRBV2; D not resolved. The germline V gene has CDR1 SNHLY and CDR2 FYNNEI. Trimming removed 8 bases from V and 2 bases from J, with 9 bases in between. The CDR3 is made up of 12 amino acids. CDR3 nucleotides: TGTGCCAGCTTCCTGGAGAACTATGGCTACACCTTC. It yields the protein CASFLENYGYTF.

In this sample, this clonotype turned up many times. The CDR3 DNA sequence: TGCGCCAGCAGCTTGGAATACAATGAGCAGTTCTTC. It is translated as CASSLEYNEQFF. V gene TRBV5-1 combines with J gene TRBJ2-1; D is ambiguous. Per the germline V gene, CDR1 is SGHRS and CDR2 is YFSETQ. The CDR3 has 12 amino acids. The V end was cut by 0 bases, the J end by 4 bases, with 2 bases between.

This clonotype has ten or more counts. This chain joins TRBV29-1 and TRBJ2-7; D gene unclear. Germline V gene data show CDR1 as SQVTM and CDR2 as ANQGSEA. The ends were cut back, 4 bases at V and 1 base at J, with 14 bases in the middle. This CDR3 is built from 14 residues. The CDR3 loop is CSVAPDSTSYEQYF. In DNA form, the CDR3 reads TGCAGCGTTGCCCCTGACTCGACTTCCTACGAGCAGTACTTC.

The V gene is TRBV4-1, the J gene TRBJ2-7, with a weak D call TRBD1 (6 bases). Per the germline V gene, CDR1 is MGHRA and CDR2 is YSYEKL. The V and J ends lost 2 bases and 2 bases respectively, with 16 bases between them. CDR3 length equals 16 residues. CDR3 bases: TGCGCCAGCAGCCAAACCACAGGGAAATATACCTACGAGCAGTACTTC. It translates to CASSQTTGKYTYEQYF.

Many counts were recorded for this clonotype. The chain employs TRBV12-5 and TRBJ1-1; 9 bases map to TRBD1. In germline, CDR1 is LGHNT, CDR2 FRNRAP. V gave up 6 bases and J gave up 1 base; unmatched junction bases: 6. There are 15 residues in the CDR3. The CDR3 bases are TGTGCTAGTGGGTCAGGGACAGGGTGGAACACTGAAGCTTTCTTT. Translation gives CASGSGTGWNTEAFF. The complete variable domain, with remaining parts taken from reference TRBV12-5 and TRBJ1-1, reads DARVTQTPRHKVTEMGQEVTMRCQPILGHNTVFWYRQTMMQGLELLAYFRNRAPLDDSGMPKDRFSAEMPDATLATLKIQPSEPRDSAVYFCASGSGTGWNTEAFFGQGTRLTVV.